This T cell receptor beta chain came from a study of blood T cells in healthy people across ages. Study results and caveats: Naive and antigen-experienced cells were not separated, limiting conclusive comparison.

It was with a sample-barcoded 5' primer and a J-beta primer mix that a second PCR of roughly 6 to 12 cycles was run. A 12-random-nucleotide template-switch adaptor tagged each cDNA molecule. Each CDR3 protein gets one entry after TCRdb re-called the 5' RACE reads with MiXCR. The sample includes some 700,000 distinct CDR3 sequences, 22% seen only once; the top ten take about 22%. Total RNA extracted from each sample amounted to at least 5 micrograms. The CDR3 is made up of 12 amino acids. The V and J ends lost 3 bases and 1 base respectively, with 6 bases between them. Germline assignment: CDR1 SQVTM and CDR2 ANQGSEA. This clonotype was recorded at least ten times. Antigen unknown.

The sample comprised blood. The sequence was collected from a man aged 65 to 79 in good health. The rearrangement uses TRBV29-1 and TRBJ2-5, with a tentative D call TRBD1 (6 bases). The CDR3 DNA reads TGCAGCGTTGACAGGGGCCAAGAGACCCAGTACTTC. This encodes CSVDRGQETQYF.